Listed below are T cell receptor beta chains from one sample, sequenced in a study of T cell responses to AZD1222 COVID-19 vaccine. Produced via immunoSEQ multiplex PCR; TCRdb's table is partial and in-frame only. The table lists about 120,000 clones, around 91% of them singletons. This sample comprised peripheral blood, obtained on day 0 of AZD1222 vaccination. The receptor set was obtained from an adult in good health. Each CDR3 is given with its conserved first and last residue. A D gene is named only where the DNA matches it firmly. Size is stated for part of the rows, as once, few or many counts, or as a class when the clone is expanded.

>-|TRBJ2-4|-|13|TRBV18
CASSLRLEDIQYF
TGTGCCAGCTCACTGCGACTTGAGGACATTCAGTACTTC
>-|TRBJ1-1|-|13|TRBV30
CACTSPEAREAFF
TGTGCCTGCACAAGTCCGGAGGCGAGGGAAGCTTTCTTT
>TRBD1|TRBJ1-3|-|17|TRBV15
CATSFAGGSLSGNTIYF
TGTGCCACTTCCTTTGCAGGGGGGTCTCTCTCTGGAAACACCATATATTTT
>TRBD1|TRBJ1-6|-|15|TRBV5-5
CASSSRQGNNSPLHF
TGTGCCAGCAGCTCTAGACAGGGGAATAATTCACCCCTCCACTTT
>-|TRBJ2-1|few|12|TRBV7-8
CASSPFLNEQFF
TGTGCCAGCAGCCCTTTTCTCAATGAGCAGTTCTTC
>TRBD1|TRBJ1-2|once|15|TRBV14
CASSPDRVKNYGYTF
TGTGCCAGCAGCCCGGACAGGGTGAAAAACTATGGCTACACCTTC
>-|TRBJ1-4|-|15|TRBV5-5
CASSLGQGRREKLFF
TGTGCCAGCAGCTTGGGTCAGGGGAGGCGCGAAAAACTGTTTTTT
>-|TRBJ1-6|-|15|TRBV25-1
CASSDYQGNNSPLHF
TGTGCCAGCAGTGATTACCAGGGAAATAATTCACCCCTCCACTTT
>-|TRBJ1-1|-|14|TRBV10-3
CAISDGGVGTEAFF
TGTGCCATCAGTGACGGGGGGGTGGGCACTGAAGCTTTCTTT
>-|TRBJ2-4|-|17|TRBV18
CASSDGSLRGAKNIQYF
TGTGCCAGCTCAGACGGCTCCCTTAGGGGTGCCAAAAACATTCAGTACTTC
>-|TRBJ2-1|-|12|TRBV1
CTSSHGGNEQFF
TGCACCAGCAGCCACGGAGGAAATGAGCAGTTCTTC
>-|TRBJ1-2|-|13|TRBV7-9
CASSPTAGYGYTF
TGTGCCAGCAGCCCGACGGCCGGGTATGGCTACACCTTC
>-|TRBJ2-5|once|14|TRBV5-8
CASGPRLGQETQYF
TGTGCCAGCGGGCCTCGACTAGGTCAAGAGACCCAGTACTTC
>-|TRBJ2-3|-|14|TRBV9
CASSVAGTTDTQYF
TGTGCCAGCAGCGTGGCCGGGACAACAGATACGCAGTATTTT
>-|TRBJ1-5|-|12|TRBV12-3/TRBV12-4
CASSFINQPQHF
TGTGCCAGCAGTTTTATTAATCAGCCCCAGCATTTT
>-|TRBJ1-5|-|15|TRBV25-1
CASSESQVGNQPQHF
TGTGCCAGCAGTGAATCCCAGGTGGGGAATCAGCCCCAGCATTTT
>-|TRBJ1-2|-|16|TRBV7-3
CASSLYPGQGGYGYTF
TGTGCCAGCAGCTTATACCCCGGGCAGGGAGGCTATGGCTACACCTTC
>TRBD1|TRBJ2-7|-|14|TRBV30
CAWSVQGSSYEQYF
TGTGCCTGGAGTGTACAGGGGAGCTCCTACGAGCAGTACTTC
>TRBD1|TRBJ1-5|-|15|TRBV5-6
CASSGFGTDNQPQHF
TGTGCCAGCAGCGGATTCGGGACAGACAATCAGCCCCAGCATTTT
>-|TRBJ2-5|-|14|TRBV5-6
CASSLGTPGETQYF
TGTGCCAGCAGCTTGGGGACCCCGGGAGAGACCCAGTACTTC
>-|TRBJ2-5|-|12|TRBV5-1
CASSLGVQTQYF
TGCGCCAGCAGCTTGGGGGTTCAGACCCAGTACTTC
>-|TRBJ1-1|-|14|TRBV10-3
CASTLGPSGTEAFF
TGTGCCAGCACCCTAGGCCCTAGCGGGACTGAAGCTTTCTTT
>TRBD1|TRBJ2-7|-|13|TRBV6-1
CASSEQQGYEQYF
TGTGCCAGCAGTGAACAACAGGGGTACGAGCAGTACTTC
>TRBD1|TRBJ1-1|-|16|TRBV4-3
CASSQELTTGAAEAFF
TGCGCCAGCAGCCAAGAACTAACGACAGGGGCAGCTGAAGCTTTCTTT
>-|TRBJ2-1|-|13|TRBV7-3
CASSLEKTEEQFF
TGTGCCAGCAGCTTGGAAAAGACTGAAGAGCAGTTCTTC
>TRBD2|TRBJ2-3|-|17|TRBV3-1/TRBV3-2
CASSQDLPSGARDTQYF
TGTGCCAGCAGCCAAGATCTGCCTAGCGGGGCGAGGGATACGCAGTATTTT
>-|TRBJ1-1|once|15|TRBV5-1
CASSPEPGVVTEAFF
TGCGCCAGCAGCCCCGAGCCAGGGGTGGTCACTGAAGCTTTCTTT
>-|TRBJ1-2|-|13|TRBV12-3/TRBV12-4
CASSFGGKGGYTF
TGTGCCAGCAGTTTTGGGGGAAAGGGCGGCTACACCTTC
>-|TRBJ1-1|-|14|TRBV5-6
CASSLLGAVTEAFF
TGTGCCAGCAGCTTGTTAGGAGCCGTCACTGAAGCTTTCTTT
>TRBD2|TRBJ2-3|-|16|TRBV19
CASSPGLAGSADTQYF
TGTGCCAGTAGTCCAGGACTAGCGGGGTCGGCAGATACGCAGTATTTT
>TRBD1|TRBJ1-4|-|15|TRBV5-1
CASTWQGATNEKLFF
TGCGCCAGCACCTGGCAGGGGGCAACTAATGAAAAACTGTTTTTT
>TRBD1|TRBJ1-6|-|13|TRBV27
CASTRGGPSSLHF
TGTGCCAGCACCCGAGGGGGCCCTTCGTCCCTCCACTTT
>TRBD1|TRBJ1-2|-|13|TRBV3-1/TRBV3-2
CASSRQGNYGYTF
TGTGCCAGCAGCCGACAGGGAAACTATGGCTACACCTTC
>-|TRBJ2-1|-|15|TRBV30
CAWSVPGATYNEQFF
TGTGCCTGGAGTGTACCTGGGGCGACCTACAATGAGCAGTTCTTC
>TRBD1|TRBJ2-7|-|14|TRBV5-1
CASRGQPSSYEQYF
TGCGCCAGCAGGGGACAGCCCTCATCCTACGAGCAGTACTTC
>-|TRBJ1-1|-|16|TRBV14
CASSQDLFGGVTEAFF
TGTGCCAGCAGCCAAGATCTTTTCGGGGGGGTCACTGAAGCTTTCTTT
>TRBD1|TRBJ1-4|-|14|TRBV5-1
CASSSQGQGGKLFF
TGCGCCAGCAGTTCCCAGGGACAGGGTGGGAAACTGTTTTTT
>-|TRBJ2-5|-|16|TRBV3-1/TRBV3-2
CASSQGFAGAGETQYF
TGTGCCAGCAGCCAGGGCTTTGCGGGGGCGGGAGAGACCCAGTACTTC
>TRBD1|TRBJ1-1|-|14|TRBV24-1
CATSDPTGVGRAFF
TGTGCCACCAGTGACCCTACAGGGGTAGGTCGTGCTTTCTTT
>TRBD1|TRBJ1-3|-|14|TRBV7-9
CASSLETGRNTIYF
TGTGCCAGCAGCTTAGAGACAGGGAGAAACACCATATATTTT
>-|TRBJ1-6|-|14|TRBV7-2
CASSPRGEDSPLHF
TGTGCCAGCAGCCCCCGGGGTGAGGATTCACCCCTCCACTTT
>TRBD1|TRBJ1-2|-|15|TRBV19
CASSRSTGGGYGYTF
TGTGCCAGTAGTAGATCAACAGGGGGCGGCTATGGCTACACCTTC
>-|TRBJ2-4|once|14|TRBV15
CATSRAPGAHIQYF
TGTGCCACCAGCAGAGCCCCGGGGGCCCACATTCAGTACTTC
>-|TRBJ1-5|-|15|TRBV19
CASSVPPWSNQPQHF
TGTGCCAGTAGTGTTCCTCCATGGTCGAATCAGCCCCAGCATTTT
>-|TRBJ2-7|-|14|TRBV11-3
CASSPTGRNYEQYF
TGTGCCAGCAGCCCTACGGGAAGAAACTACGAGCAGTACTTC
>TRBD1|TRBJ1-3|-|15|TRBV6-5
CASSPDRASGNTIYF
TGTGCCAGCAGCCCGGACAGGGCCTCTGGAAACACCATATATTTT
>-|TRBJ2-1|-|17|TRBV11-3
CASSHPGEPFGGNEQFF
TGTGCCAGCAGTCATCCAGGGGAACCTTTCGGGGGCAATGAGCAGTTCTTC
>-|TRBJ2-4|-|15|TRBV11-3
CASSSLGVGRNIQYF
TGTGCCAGCAGCTCCCTGGGGGTGGGACGAAACATTCAGTACTTC
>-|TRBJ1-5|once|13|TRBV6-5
CASWGYSNQPQHF
TGTGCCAGCTGGGGGTATAGCAATCAGCCCCAGCATTTT
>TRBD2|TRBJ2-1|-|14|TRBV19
CASSSAGGYNEQFF
TGTGCCAGTAGCTCAGCGGGGGGGTACAATGAGCAGTTCTTC
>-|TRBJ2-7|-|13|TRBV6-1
CASSELSSDEQYF
TGTGCCAGCAGTGAACTTTCGTCTGACGAGCAGTACTTC
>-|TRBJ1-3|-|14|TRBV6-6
CASSYENSGNTIYF
TGTGCCAGCAGTTACGAGAACTCTGGAAACACCATATATTTT
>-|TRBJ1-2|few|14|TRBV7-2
CASSLGTAKTGYTF
TGTGCCAGCAGCTTAGGGACAGCTAAAACTGGCTACACCTTC
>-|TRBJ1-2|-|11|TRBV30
CAWSEGSGYTF
TGTGCCTGGAGTGAGGGATCTGGCTACACCTTC
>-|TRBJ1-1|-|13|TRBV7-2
CASRHSWGPEAFF
TGTGCCAGCAGGCACTCATGGGGCCCTGAAGCTTTCTTT
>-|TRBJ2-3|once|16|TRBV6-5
CASSYSREGTIDTQYF
TGTGCCAGCAGTTACTCGAGGGAAGGGACGATAGATACGCAGTATTTT
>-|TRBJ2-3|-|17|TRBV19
CASSIDLNRGEGGTQYF
TGTGCCAGTAGTATAGATCTAAACAGGGGGGAGGGTGGTACGCAGTATTTT
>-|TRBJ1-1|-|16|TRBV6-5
CASSYDPPGSGTEAFF
TGTGCCAGCAGTTACGATCCCCCGGGCTCAGGGACTGAAGCTTTCTTT